This is a list of T cell receptor beta chains from one sample in a study of response to subunit inactivated influenza vaccine. TCRdb re-called the RT-PCR reads with MiXCR, one entry per CDR3 protein. The sample lists 550,000 to 600,000 distinct CDR3 sequences, about an eighth seen once, with 10% to 13% in the top ten. The sample here was PBMCs from blood, taken on the day of vaccination. Receptors were obtained from a man in his fifties who received an inactivated influenza vaccine. Both conserved end residues are part of each CDR3. D genes are given only for firm matches. Not every row has a clone size; where given, it reads once, few, many or a size class.

d_gene: TRBD1; v_gene: TRBV7-2; j_gene: TRBJ2-7; abundance: -; CDR3aa: CASILETGSYEQYF; CDR3nt: TGTGCCAGCATCCTCGAGACAGGGAGCTACGAGCAGTACTTC
d_gene: TRBD2; v_gene: TRBV10-3; j_gene: TRBJ2-7; abundance: -; CDR3aa: CAIRAGTSDYEQYF; CDR3nt: TGTGCCATCAGGGCCGGGACTAGCGATTACGAGCAGTACTTC
d_gene: -; v_gene: TRBV6-1; j_gene: TRBJ1-1; abundance: many; CDR3aa: CASSPSRGYMNTEAFF; CDR3nt: TGTGCCAGCAGCCCGAGTAGGGGGTACATGAACACTGAAGCTTTCTTT
d_gene: -; v_gene: TRBV27; j_gene: TRBJ2-1; abundance: few; CDR3aa: CASSWDAGAWLF; CDR3nt: TGTGCCAGCAGTTGGGACGCGGGGGCCTGGCTCTTC
d_gene: -; v_gene: TRBV12-2; j_gene: TRBJ1-4; abundance: -; CDR3aa: CASRQKSAGTENEKLFF; CDR3nt: TGTGCAAGTCGCCAAAAATCCGCCGGGACCGAGAATGAAAAACTGTTTTTT
d_gene: -; v_gene: TRBV15; j_gene: TRBJ2-7; abundance: few; CDR3aa: CATSGTDSYEQYF; CDR3nt: TGTGCCACCAGCGGGACGGACTCCTACGAGCAGTACTTC
d_gene: -; v_gene: TRBV7-2; j_gene: TRBJ1-1; abundance: -; CDR3aa: CASKVRSGKTEAFF; CDR3nt: TGTGCCAGCAAGGTCAGGTCAGGAAAAACTGAAGCTTTCTTT
d_gene: -; v_gene: TRBV6-2/TRBV6-3; j_gene: TRBJ2-3; abundance: -; CDR3aa: CASSYQGLTDTQYF; CDR3nt: TGTGCCAGCAGTTATCAGGGATTGACAGATACGCAGTATTTT
d_gene: TRBD2; v_gene: TRBV9; j_gene: TRBJ2-1; abundance: few; CDR3aa: CASTVRAGGPVNEQFF; CDR3nt: TGTGCCAGTACCGTCCGAGCGGGAGGGCCGGTCAATGAGCAGTTCTTC
d_gene: TRBD1; v_gene: TRBV5-1; j_gene: TRBJ2-7; abundance: once; CDR3aa: CASRRTGGVWSYEQYF; CDR3nt: TGCGCCAGCCGCAGAACAGGGGGTGTTTGGTCCTACGAGCAGTACTTC
d_gene: TRBD1; v_gene: TRBV24-1; j_gene: TRBJ2-2; abundance: many; CDR3aa: CATSDPGTADTGELFF; CDR3nt: TGTGCCACCAGTGATCCGGGGACAGCGGACACCGGGGAGCTGTTTTTT